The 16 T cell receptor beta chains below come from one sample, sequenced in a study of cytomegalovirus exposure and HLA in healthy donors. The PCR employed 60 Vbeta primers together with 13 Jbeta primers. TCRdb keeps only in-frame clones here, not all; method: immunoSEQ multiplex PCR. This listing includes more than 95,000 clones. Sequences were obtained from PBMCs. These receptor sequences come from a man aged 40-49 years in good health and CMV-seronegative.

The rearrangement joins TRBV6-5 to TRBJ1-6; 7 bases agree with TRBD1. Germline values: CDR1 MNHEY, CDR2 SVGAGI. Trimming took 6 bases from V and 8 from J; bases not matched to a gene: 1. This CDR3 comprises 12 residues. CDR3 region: CASSRGDSPLHF. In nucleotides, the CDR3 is TGTGCCAGCAGCAGGGGGGATTCACCCCTCCACTTT.

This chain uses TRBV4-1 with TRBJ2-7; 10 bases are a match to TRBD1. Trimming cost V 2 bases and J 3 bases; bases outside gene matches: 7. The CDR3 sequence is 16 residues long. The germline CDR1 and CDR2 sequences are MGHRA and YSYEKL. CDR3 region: CASSQPRDRGVYEQYF. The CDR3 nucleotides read TGCGCCAGCAGCCAACCCCGGGACAGGGGAGTCTACGAGCAGTACTTC.

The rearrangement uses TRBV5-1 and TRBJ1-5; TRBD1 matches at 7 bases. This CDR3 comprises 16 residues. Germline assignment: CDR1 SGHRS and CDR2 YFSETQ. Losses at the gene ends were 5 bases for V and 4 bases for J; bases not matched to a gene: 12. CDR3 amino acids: CASRILDREVNQPQHF. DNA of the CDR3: TGCGCCAGCAGAATCCTTGACAGGGAGGTAAATCAGCCCCAGCATTTT.

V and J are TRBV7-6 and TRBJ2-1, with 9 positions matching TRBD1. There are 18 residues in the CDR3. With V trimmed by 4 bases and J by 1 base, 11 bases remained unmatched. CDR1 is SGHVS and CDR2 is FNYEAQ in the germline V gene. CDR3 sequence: CASSSSDRGADSYNEQFF. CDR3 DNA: TGTGCCAGCAGCTCCTCAGACAGGGGGGCCGATTCCTACAATGAGCAGTTCTTC.

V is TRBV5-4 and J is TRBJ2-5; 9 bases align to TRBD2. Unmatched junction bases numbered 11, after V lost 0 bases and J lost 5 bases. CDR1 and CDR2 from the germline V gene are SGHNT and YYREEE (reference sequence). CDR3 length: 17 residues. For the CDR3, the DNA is TGTGCCAGCAGCTTGGATTTCGGCGGGAGGGCCCGCGAGACCCAGTACTTC. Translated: CASSLDFGGRARETQYF.

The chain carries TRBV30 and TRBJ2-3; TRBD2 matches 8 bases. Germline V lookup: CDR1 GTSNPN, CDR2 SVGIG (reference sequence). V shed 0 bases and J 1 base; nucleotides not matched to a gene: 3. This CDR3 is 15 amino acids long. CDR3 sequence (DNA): TGTGCCTGGAGTGTCTCACTAGCGGGCACAGATACGCAGTATTTT. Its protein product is CAWSVSLAGTDTQYF.

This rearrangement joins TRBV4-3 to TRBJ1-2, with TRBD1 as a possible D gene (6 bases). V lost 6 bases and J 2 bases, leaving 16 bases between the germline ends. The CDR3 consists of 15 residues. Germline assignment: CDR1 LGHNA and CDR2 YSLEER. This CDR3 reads CASRGFSDSNYGYTF. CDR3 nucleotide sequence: TGCGCCAGCAGAGGGTTCTCGGACAGCAACTATGGCTACACCTTC.

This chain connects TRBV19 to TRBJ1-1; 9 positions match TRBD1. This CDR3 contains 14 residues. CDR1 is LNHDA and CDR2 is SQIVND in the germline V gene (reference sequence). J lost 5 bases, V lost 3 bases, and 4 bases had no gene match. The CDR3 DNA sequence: TGTGCCAGTAGTATCCGGGACAGGGTTACTGAAGCTTTCTTT. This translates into CASSIRDRVTEAFF.

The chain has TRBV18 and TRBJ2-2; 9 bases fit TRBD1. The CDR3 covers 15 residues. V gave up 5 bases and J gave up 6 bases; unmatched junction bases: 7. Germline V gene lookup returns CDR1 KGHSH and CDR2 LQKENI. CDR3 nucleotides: TGTGCCAGCTCATCAAACACAGGGGGCTCCGGGGAGCTGTTTTTT. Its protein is CASSSNTGGSGELFF.

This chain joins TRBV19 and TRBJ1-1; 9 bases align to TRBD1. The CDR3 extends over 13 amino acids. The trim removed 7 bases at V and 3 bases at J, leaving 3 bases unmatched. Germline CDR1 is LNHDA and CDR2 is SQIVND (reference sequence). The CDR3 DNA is TGTGCCAGTATGGGACAGGGATACACTGAAGCTTTCTTT. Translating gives CASMGQGYTEAFF.

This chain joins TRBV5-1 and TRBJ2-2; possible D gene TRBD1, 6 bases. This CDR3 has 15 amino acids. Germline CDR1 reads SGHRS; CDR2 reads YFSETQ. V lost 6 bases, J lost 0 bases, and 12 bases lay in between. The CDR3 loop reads CASKPGQPNTGELFF. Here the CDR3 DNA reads TGCGCCAGCAAGCCGGGACAACCGAACACCGGGGAGCTGTTTTTT.

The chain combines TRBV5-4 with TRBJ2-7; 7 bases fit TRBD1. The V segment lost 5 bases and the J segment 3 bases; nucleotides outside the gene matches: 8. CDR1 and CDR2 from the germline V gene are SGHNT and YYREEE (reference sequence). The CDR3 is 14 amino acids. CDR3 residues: CASSFDRARYEQYF. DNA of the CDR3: TGTGCCAGCAGTTTTGACAGGGCGCGCTACGAGCAGTACTTC.

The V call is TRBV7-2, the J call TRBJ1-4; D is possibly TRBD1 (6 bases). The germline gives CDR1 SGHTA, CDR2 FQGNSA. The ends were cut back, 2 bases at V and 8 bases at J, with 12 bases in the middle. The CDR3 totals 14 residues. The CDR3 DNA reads TGTGCCAGCAGCTTAATACAGGGCTACGAAAAACTGTTTTTT. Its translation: CASSLIQGYEKLFF.

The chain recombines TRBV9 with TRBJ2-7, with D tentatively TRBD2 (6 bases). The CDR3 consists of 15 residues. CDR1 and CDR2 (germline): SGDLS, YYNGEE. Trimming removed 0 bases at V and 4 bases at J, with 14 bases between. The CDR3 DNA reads TGTGCCAGCAGCGTAGATCCAGGGAGGTTGTACGAGCAGTACTTC. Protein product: CASSVDPGRLYEQYF.

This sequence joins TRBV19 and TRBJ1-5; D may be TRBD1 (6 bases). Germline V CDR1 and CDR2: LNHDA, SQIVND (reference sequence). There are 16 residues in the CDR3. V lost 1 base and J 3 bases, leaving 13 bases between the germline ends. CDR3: CASSIATGWNNQPQHF. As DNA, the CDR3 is TGTGCCAGTAGTATAGCCACAGGGTGGAACAATCAGCCCCAGCATTTT. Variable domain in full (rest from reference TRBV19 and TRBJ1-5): DGGITQSPKYLFRKEGQNVTLSCEQNLNHDAMYWYRQDPGQGLRLIYYSQIVNDFQKGDIAEGYSVSREKKESFPLTVTSAQKNPTAFYLCASSIATGWNNQPQHFGDGTRLSIL.

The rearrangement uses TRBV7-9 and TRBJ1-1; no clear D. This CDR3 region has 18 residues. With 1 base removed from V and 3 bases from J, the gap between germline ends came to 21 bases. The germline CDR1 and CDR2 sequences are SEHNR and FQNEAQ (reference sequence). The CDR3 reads CASSLDGVKDGRDTEAFF. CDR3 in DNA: TGTGCCAGCAGCTTAGATGGGGTAAAGGACGGGAGGGACACTGAAGCTTTCTTT. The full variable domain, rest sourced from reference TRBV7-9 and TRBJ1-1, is DTGVSQNPRHKITKRGQNVTFRCDPISEHNRLYWYRQTLGQGPEFLTYFQNEAQLEKSRLLSDRFSAERPKGSFSTLEIQRTEQGDSAMYLCASSLDGVKDGRDTEAFFGQGTRLTVV.